The present TCR beta chain was sequenced within a study of cytomegalovirus exposure and HLA in healthy donors. Comment on this clone: The antigen remains undetermined.

The germline V gene encodes CDR1 SGHNT and CDR2 YYREEE (reference sequence). Losses at the gene ends were 5 bases for V and 1 base for J; bases not matched to a gene: 7. This CDR3 has 15 residues. Study-wide results and caveats: Roughly uniform sequencing depth across donors was assumed, possibly incorrectly. Testing in vitro showed a few CMV-associated chains specific for CMV antigens. Reportedly, TCR beta sequences accurately predicted HLA-A and HLA-B alleles in most subjects. The authors listed over 150 TCR beta chains as cytomegalovirus-associated.

The study ran its PCR with 60 Vbeta and 13 Jbeta primers. The assay was immunoSEQ multiplex PCR, and TCRdb's table has in-frame clones only and misses some. The sample carries about 170,000 clones, about three quarters recorded once. The sequence was obtained from a girl aged 10-17 years in good health and CMV-seronegative. The specimen was PBMCs. The chain carries TRBV5-4 and TRBJ1-1; 8 positions match TRBD1. CDR3 protein: CASRPGQGQNTEAFF. CDR3 DNA sequence: TGTGCCAGCAGACCCGGACAGGGACAGAACACTGAAGCTTTCTTT.